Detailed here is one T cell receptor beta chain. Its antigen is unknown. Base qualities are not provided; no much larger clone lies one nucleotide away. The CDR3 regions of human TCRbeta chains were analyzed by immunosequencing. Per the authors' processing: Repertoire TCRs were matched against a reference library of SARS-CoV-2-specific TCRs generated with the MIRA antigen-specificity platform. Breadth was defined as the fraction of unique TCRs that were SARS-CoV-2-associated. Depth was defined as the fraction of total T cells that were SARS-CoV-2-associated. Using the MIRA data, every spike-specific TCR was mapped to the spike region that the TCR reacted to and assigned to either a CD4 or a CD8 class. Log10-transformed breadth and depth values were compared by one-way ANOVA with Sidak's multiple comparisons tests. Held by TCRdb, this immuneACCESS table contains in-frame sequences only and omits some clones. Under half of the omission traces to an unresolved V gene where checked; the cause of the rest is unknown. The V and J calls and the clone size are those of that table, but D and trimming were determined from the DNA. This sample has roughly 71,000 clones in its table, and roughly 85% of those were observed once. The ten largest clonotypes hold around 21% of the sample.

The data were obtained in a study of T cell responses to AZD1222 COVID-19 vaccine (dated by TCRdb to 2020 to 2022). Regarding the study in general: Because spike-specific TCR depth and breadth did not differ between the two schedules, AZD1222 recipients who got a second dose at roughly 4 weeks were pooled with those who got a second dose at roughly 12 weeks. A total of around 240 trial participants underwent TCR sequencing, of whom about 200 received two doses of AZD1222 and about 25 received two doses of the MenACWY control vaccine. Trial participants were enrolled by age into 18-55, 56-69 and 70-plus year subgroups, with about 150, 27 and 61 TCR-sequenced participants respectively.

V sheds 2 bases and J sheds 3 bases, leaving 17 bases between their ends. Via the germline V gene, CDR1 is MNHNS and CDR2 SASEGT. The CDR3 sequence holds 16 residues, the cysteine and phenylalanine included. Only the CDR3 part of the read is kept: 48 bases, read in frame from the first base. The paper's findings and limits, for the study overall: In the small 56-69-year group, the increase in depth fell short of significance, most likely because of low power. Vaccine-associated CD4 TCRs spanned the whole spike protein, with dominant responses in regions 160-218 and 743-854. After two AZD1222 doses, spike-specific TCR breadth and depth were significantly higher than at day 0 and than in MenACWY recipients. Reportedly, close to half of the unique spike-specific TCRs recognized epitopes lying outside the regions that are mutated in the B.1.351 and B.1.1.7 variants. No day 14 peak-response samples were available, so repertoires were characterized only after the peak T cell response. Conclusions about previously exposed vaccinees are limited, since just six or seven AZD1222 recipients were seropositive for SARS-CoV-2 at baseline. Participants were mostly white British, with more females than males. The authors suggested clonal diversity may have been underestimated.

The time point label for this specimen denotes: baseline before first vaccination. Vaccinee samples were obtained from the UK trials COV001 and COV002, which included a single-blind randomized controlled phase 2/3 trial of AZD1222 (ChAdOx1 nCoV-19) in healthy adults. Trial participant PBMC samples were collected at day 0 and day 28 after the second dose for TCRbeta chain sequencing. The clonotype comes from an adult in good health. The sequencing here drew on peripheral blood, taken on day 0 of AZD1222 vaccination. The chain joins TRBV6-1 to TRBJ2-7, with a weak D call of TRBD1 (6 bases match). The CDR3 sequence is CASSELRGGRYYEQYF. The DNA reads TGTGCCAGCAGTGAACTCAGGGGTGGGCGATACTACGAGCAGTACTTC.